These 21 T cell receptor beta chains came from one sample sequenced in a study of T cells in Graves' hyperthyroidism and ophthalmopathy. TCR beta CDR3 regions were amplified from RNA transcripts. Researchers ran a first-round RT-PCR on the TCR CDR3 using the HTBI primer set. TCRdb redid the calling of the multiplex PCR reads with MiXCR, one entry per CDR3 protein. The data show approximately 870,000 distinct CDR3 sequences, roughly 40% seen once. Sequencing input: blood. The source is a man younger than 35 with Graves' hyperthyroidism.

This clonotype has a count of ten or more. The chain uses TRBV10-2 and TRBJ2-7; D not resolved. CDR1 WSHSY and CDR2 SAAADI come from the germline V gene. There are 14 residues in the CDR3. The V and J ends lost 4 bases and 2 bases respectively, with 12 bases between them. CDR3 amino acids: CASSVQDGPYEQYF. In DNA, the CDR3 is TGCGCCAGCAGTGTGCAGGACGGCCCCTACGAGCAGTACTTC.

CDR3 loop: CSVGQGQLPGYTF. The CDR3 DNA reads as TGCAGCGTTGGTCAGGGACAGCTACCCGGCTACACCTTC. The chain links TRBV29-1 to TRBJ1-2; the match to TRBD1 covers 7 bases. V trimming: 4 bases; J trimming: 8 bases; junction bases outside the gene matches: 10. The length of the CDR3 is 13 residues. Per germline, CDR1 SQVTM and CDR2 ANQGSEA.

A few counts support this clonotype. The chain joins TRBV7-9 to TRBJ1-1, with D unresolved. Germline V gene sequence: CDR1 SEHNR, CDR2 FQNEAQ (reference sequence). V was clipped by 6 bases and J by 1 base, with 12 bases between them. There are 14 residues in the CDR3. CDR3 DNA sequence: TGTGCCAGCAGTTCACACCCAGAGAACACTGAAGCTTTCTTT. Its translation is CASSSHPENTEAFF.

The genes are TRBV5-1 and TRBJ1-4, with 8 bases lining up with TRBD1. In germline, CDR1 is SGHRS, CDR2 YFSETQ. The CDR3 has 16 amino acids. The J segment lost 0 bases and the V segment lost 0 bases, leaving 1 base of the junction unmatched. Here the CDR3 reads CASSLGQGTTNEKLFF. The CDR3 nucleotides read TGCGCCAGCAGCTTGGGACAGGGGACAACTAATGAAAAACTGTTTTTT. The full variable domain, in which reference TRBV5-1 and TRBJ1-4 provide the parts outside the CDR3, is KAGVTQTPRYLIKTRGQQVTLSCSPISGHRSVSWYQQTPGQGLQFLFEYFSETQRNKGNFPGRFSGRQFSNSRSEMNVSTLELGDSALYLCASSLGQGTTNEKLFFGSGTQLSVL.

A word on this clonotype: A much bigger clone sits one base away, suggesting this may be a read error. The chain couples TRBV10-3 to TRBJ2-7, with 9 bases that match TRBD2. Germline assignment: CDR1 ENHRY and CDR2 SYGVKD. The junction had 7 bases not matched to a gene; V was cut back by 10 bases and J by 3 bases. CDR3 length equals 13 residues. CDR3 residues: CANQTSGNYEQYF. The DNA for the CDR3 is TGTGCCAACCAGACTAGCGGAAACTACGAGCAGTACTTC.

The chain is built from TRBV9 and TRBJ1-1; no firm D call. Between the trimmed V and J ends, which lost 5 bases and 4 bases, there was a span of 15 bases. CDR3 length: 14 amino acids. Looked up from germline, CDR1 is SGDLS and CDR2 is YYNGEE. The CDR3 spells CASSYSRESTEAFF. The CDR3 nucleotides are TGTGCCAGCAGTTACTCGAGGGAATCCACTGAAGCTTTCTTT.

In this sample, this clonotype turned up once. This likely comes from a read error, as the CDR3 has no conserved phenylalanine or tryptophan at its end. The DNA is left out, because the CDR3 cannot be placed on it with certainty; the CDR3 is given as TCRdb lists it. J is TRBJ1-3 and V is TRBV7-8. Including both end residues, the CDR3 is 9 amino acids long. Germline CDR1 is SGHVS and CDR2 is FQNEAQ. This chain's CDR3 is CASSLASGA.

This sequence joins TRBV20-1 and TRBJ2-7; 8 nucleotides align to TRBD2. Germline CDR1 and CDR2: DFQATT and SNEGSKA (reference sequence). The CDR3 contains 16 residues. J gave up 6 bases and V 2 bases, and 15 bases lay outside the gene matches. CDR3 nucleotides: TGCAGTGCTAGAAATCTGGCGGGGGGCTACGTCGGCGAGCAGTACTTC. It is translated as CSARNLAGGYVGEQYF.

There are a few counts of this clonotype. V and J are TRBV7-2 and TRBJ1-2; D call uncertain. This CDR3 region has 14 residues. The ends were cut back, 5 bases at V and 2 bases at J, with 12 bases in the middle. CDR1 is SGHTA and CDR2 is FQGNSA in the germline V gene. The CDR3 bases are TGTGCCAGCAGCCCTTTCCGTCAAAACTATGGCTACACCTTC. The encoded protein is CASSPFRQNYGYTF.

This clonotype occurred many times. The V and J genes are TRBV7-9 and TRBJ1-6, with a possible D match to TRBD1 (6 bases). Germline V gene sequence: CDR1 SEHNR, CDR2 FQNEAQ (reference sequence). The length of the CDR3 is 16 residues. V lost 1 base to trimming and J lost 5 bases, with 12 bases between them. The CDR3 region is CASSLVWGADNSPLHF. CDR3 DNA sequence: TGTGCCAGCAGCTTAGTGTGGGGGGCCGATAATTCACCCCTCCACTTT.

This clonotype was recorded many times. V usage is TRBV2 and J usage is TRBJ1-4; 7 nucleotides agree with TRBD1. Germline V gene data show CDR1 as SNHLY and CDR2 as FYNNEI. V gave up 3 bases and J gave up 7 bases; unmatched junction bases: 5. This CDR3 is built from 14 residues. CDR3 sequence reads: CASSDRGSSEKLFF. In DNA form, the CDR3 reads TGTGCCAGCAGTGACAGGGGGTCCAGTGAAAAACTGTTTTTT. The full variable domain, rest sourced from reference TRBV2 and TRBJ1-4, is EPEVTQTPSHQVTQMGQEVILRCVPISNHLYFYWYRQILGQKVEFLVSFYNNEISEKSEIFDDQFSVERPDGSNFTLKIRSTKLEDSAMYFCASSDRGSSEKLFFGSGTQLSVL.

Only a few counts were recorded for this clonotype. The V call is TRBV13, the J call TRBJ1-6, with D possibly matching TRBD1 (5 bases). The CDR3 contains 15 residues. Trimming left V 3 bases short and J 6 bases short, with 12 bases between. Germline loops: CDR1 PRHDT, CDR2 FYEKMQ (reference sequence). CDR3 bases: TGTGCCAGCAGCTTCGCCGGGGGTGGTAATTCACCCCTCCACTTT. This translates into CASSFAGGGNSPLHF.

Ten or more counts support this clonotype. V and J are TRBV7-6 and TRBJ1-1; the D is unclear. Trimming took off 7 bases at V and 0 bases at J, with 12 bases between the two ends. This CDR3 spans 14 amino acids. Germline CDR1 and CDR2: SGHVS and FNYEAQ. CDR3 region: CASIEDAMNTEAFF. The CDR3 region has the DNA TGTGCCAGCATCGAGGACGCTATGAACACTGAAGCTTTCTTT.

The rearrangement links TRBV20-1 to TRBJ1-5, with D hard to call. This CDR3 contains 13 residues. V lost 3 bases to trimming and J lost 9 bases, with 15 bases between them. Germline V lookup: CDR1 DFQATT, CDR2 SNEGSKA (reference sequence). The CDR3 DNA is TGCAGTGCTAGGAGCTCACCTTACTTGCCCCAGCATTTT. It codes for CSARSSPYLPQHF.

This chain uses TRBV7-9 with TRBJ2-7, with 7 nucleotides matching TRBD2. The CDR3 is 15 residues long. Germline V gene data show CDR1 as SEHNR and CDR2 as FQNEAQ (reference sequence). Trimming took 2 bases from V and 3 from J; bases not matched to a gene: 7. The CDR3 is CASSLLAAKLYEQYF. Here the CDR3 DNA reads TGTGCCAGCAGCTTACTAGCGGCCAAACTCTACGAGCAGTACTTC.

This clonotype was recorded many times. The chain combines TRBV25-1 with TRBJ1-4; D gene uncertain. This CDR3 comprises 15 residues. V was trimmed by 5 bases and J by 7 bases, leaving 17 bases between them. CDR1 and CDR2 from the germline V gene are MGHDK and SYGVNS. CDR3 sequence: CASSNFGSGVEKLFF. The CDR3 coding sequence is TGTGCCAGCAGTAACTTCGGGAGTGGGGTTGAAAAACTGTTTTTT.

This clonotype was seen only a few times. The chain is built from TRBV12-3 or TRBV12-4 and TRBJ1-4; no firm D call. CDR3 size: 11 residues. V lost 10 bases to trimming and J lost 8 bases, with 11 bases between them. CDR3 DNA: TGTGCCACCTCCAAGGACGAAAAACTGTTTTTT. Encoded protein: CATSKDEKLFF.

This clonotype was observed a few times. This rearrangement joins TRBV10-3 to TRBJ2-2, with 10 bases matching TRBD2. The ends lost 3 bases at V and 5 bases at J; junction bases unmatched: 6. This CDR3 contains 16 residues. The V gene's germline CDR1 is ENHRY and CDR2 SYGVKD. The CDR3 here is CAISDGPGLATGELFF. DNA for the CDR3: TGTGCCATCAGTGATGGGCCGGGACTAGCGACCGGGGAGCTGTTTTTT.

Remarks on this clonotype: Since a much larger clone is just one base distant, this may be a read error. CDR3 in amino acids: CASSWEDYSNQPQHF. CDR3 nucleotides: TGTGCCAGCAGCTGGGAAGATTATAGCAATCAGCCCCAGCATTTT. V is TRBV7-2 and J is TRBJ1-5, with D hard to call. The V gene's germline CDR1 is SGHTA and CDR2 FQGNSA. The CDR3 runs 15 residues. The germline V and J ends were trimmed by 4 bases and 0 bases, with 10 bases remaining between them.

The rearrangement links TRBV9 to TRBJ2-3; 9 bases align to TRBD2. Germline V lookup: CDR1 SGDLS, CDR2 YYNGEE. The V segment lost 3 bases and the J segment 0 bases; nucleotides outside the gene matches: 2. CDR3 length: 15 residues. The CDR3 DNA is TGTGCCAGCAGCGCCGGGACTAGCAGCACAGATACGCAGTATTTT. It encodes CASSAGTSSTDTQYF. Full variable domain (rest looked up from reference TRBV9 and TRBJ2-3): DSGVTQTPKHLITATGQRVTLRCSPRSGDLSVYWYQQSLDQGLQFLIQYYNGEERAKGNILERFSAQQFPDLHSELNLSSLELGDSALYFCASSAGTSSTDTQYFGPGTRLTVL.

This chain links TRBV15 with TRBJ2-2; TRBD1 matches at 9 bases. Germline CDR1 reads LNHNV; CDR2 reads YYDKDF (reference sequence). The CDR3 runs 17 residues. Trimming at V came to 4 bases and at J to 3 bases, leaving 9 bases not matched to a gene. The CDR3 region is CATSMRPGTGYTGELFF. CDR3 DNA: TGTGCCACCAGCATGCGACCCGGGACAGGGTACACCGGGGAGCTGTTTTTT.